This TCR beta chain was recorded in a study of neurological immune-mediated disorders. Germline V CDR1 and CDR2: SQVTM, ANQGSEA. Trimming pared 6 bases from V and 4 bases from J, leaving 18 bases between. The CDR3 has 14 amino acids. Within the sample, this clonotype is medium-sized. TCRdb fed the 5' RACE reads into MiXCR, producing one record per CDR3 protein. In the table there are 20,000 to 30,000 distinct CDR3 sequences, around an eighth of which are singletons. This clonotype was obtained from a woman in her 40s with HTLV-1-associated myelopathy (HAM/TSP). The chain is built from TRBV29-1 and TRBJ1-2, with D perhaps matching TRBD1 (6 bases). Sequenced material: PBMCs. This chain's CDR3 is CSVKTGANFYGYTF. DNA of the CDR3: TGCAGCGTGAAGACAGGAGCGAATTTCTATGGCTACACCTTC.